A single sample gave rise to the 19 T cell receptor beta chains below, sequenced in a study of cytomegalovirus exposure and HLA in healthy donors. PCR used 60 Vbeta primers and 13 Jbeta primers. The method was immunoSEQ multiplex PCR; TCRdb's version includes in-frame clones alone and lacks a portion of them. The sample holds approximately 85,000 clones, 62% seen once. Material: PBMCs. These receptor sequences come from a woman in her twenties or thirties in good health and CMV-seropositive.

The chain combines TRBV11-2 with TRBJ2-5, with a tentative D call TRBD1 (6 bases). The V gene's germline CDR1 is SGHAT and CDR2 FQNNGV. Trimming removed 5 bases from V and 4 bases from J, with 11 bases in between. There are 13 residues in the CDR3. The chain's CDR3 is CASSTQGLETQYF. CDR3 bases: TGTGCCAGCAGCACACAGGGTTTAGAGACCCAGTACTTC.

This sequence joins TRBV4-3 and TRBJ1-2; maybe TRBD1 (5 bases). Germline CDR1 reads LGHNA; CDR2 reads YSLEER. This CDR3 is 14 amino acids long. V was cut by 0 bases and J by 4 bases, with 9 bases left in between. The CDR3, as DNA: TGCGCCAGCAGCCAAGAACGGGGGACCTATGGCTACACCTTC. Translated: CASSQERGTYGYTF.

This chain uses TRBV30 with TRBJ1-4; no firm D call. Trimming cost V 1 base and J 3 bases, with 6 bases left between them. The CDR3 sequence is 13 residues long. In germline, CDR1 is GTSNPN, CDR2 SVGIG (reference sequence). The CDR3 loop is CAWSGRANEKLFF. The CDR3 DNA is TGTGCCTGGAGTGGCCGGGCTAATGAAAAACTGTTTTTT.

The V and J genes are TRBV29-1 and TRBJ1-1; no definite D call. The CDR3 length is 13 residues. Trimming cost V 7 bases and J 0 bases, with 12 bases left between them. The germline V gene encodes CDR1 SQVTM and CDR2 ANQGSEA. The CDR3 sequence is CSGGGSMNTEAFF. The DNA for the CDR3 is TGCAGCGGCGGTGGTAGTATGAACACTGAAGCTTTCTTT. Using reference TRBV29-1 and TRBJ1-1 for the parts outside the CDR3, the full variable domain is SAVISQKPSRDICQRGTSLTIQCQVDSQVTMMFWYRQQPGQSLTLIATANQGSEATYESGFVIDKFPISRPNLTFSTLTVSNMSPEDSSIYLCSGGGSMNTEAFFGQGTRLTVV.

This clone was detected only a few times. One end of the junction varies from germline; a read error may be responsible. This sequence joins TRBV6-5 and TRBJ1-2; 9 nucleotides line up with TRBD1. The germline gives CDR1 MNHEY, CDR2 SVGAGI. The CDR3 covers 14 residues. CDR3 sequence (DNA): TGTGCCAGCAGTAACTACGACAGGGGGGATGGCTACCCCTTC. Translation: CASSNYDRGDGYPF.

The CDR3 region has the DNA TGCGCCAGCAGCCTCGACAGGGGGCCGACAGATACGCAGTATTTT. It is translated as CASSLDRGPTDTQYF. V gene TRBV4-3 combines with J gene TRBJ2-3, with TRBD1 identical over 10 bases. This CDR3 spans 15 amino acids. Trimming removed 4 bases from V and 3 bases from J; junction bases left unmatched: 4. Germline CDR1 and CDR2: LGHNA and YSLEER.

The chain is built from TRBV12-5 and TRBJ2-7; a possible D gene is TRBD2 (5 bases). Looked up from germline, CDR1 is LGHNT and CDR2 is FRNRAP. The CDR3 has 13 amino acids. V lost 6 bases and J lost 4, with 13 bases in between. CDR3 sequence reads: CASGRPPGYEQYF. In nucleotides, the CDR3 is TGTGCTAGTGGCCGTCCCCCGGGATACGAGCAGTACTTC.

The rearrangement joins TRBV7-3 to TRBJ1-1; TRBD1 agrees at 8 bases. The CDR3 runs 14 residues. After removal of 4 bases from V and 2 bases from J, the junction contained 3 bases not matched to a gene. Germline V gives CDR1 SGHTA, CDR2 FQGTGA. CDR3 sequence (DNA): TGTGCCAGCAGCTCAGGACAGGGAAACACTGAAGCTTTCTTT. Amino acid sequence: CASSSGQGNTEAFF.

The chain recombines TRBV9 with TRBJ1-6, with 7 nucleotides matching TRBD1. The CDR3 totals 14 residues. Germline lookup yields CDR1 SGDLS and CDR2 YYNGEE. The ends lost 3 bases at V and 6 bases at J; junction bases unmatched: 3. Here the CDR3 reads CASSEGTVNSPLHF. The CDR3 DNA follows: TGTGCCAGCAGCGAGGGGACAGTTAATTCACCCCTCCACTTT.

The rearrangement joins TRBV30 to TRBJ1-4; a weak D match, TRBD1 (6 bases). V lost 1 base and J lost 8, with 8 bases in between. Per the germline V gene, CDR1 is GTSNPN and CDR2 is SVGIG (reference sequence). CDR3 length equals 12 residues. The CDR3 sequence: CAWSAQGEKLFF. The CDR3 DNA reads as TGTGCCTGGAGTGCCCAGGGGGAAAAACTGTTTTTT.

The chain is built from TRBV7-9 and TRBJ2-1; D is possibly TRBD1 (6 bases). Trimming stripped 6 bases from V and 5 bases from J, with 14 bases between. Germline lookup yields CDR1 SEHNR and CDR2 FQNEAQ (reference sequence). The CDR3 length is 14 residues. The CDR3 sequence is CASRFRGDHNEQFF. The CDR3 nucleotides are TGTGCCAGCAGATTCAGGGGCGACCACAATGAGCAGTTCTTC.

The chain carries TRBV11-3 and TRBJ2-1; 7 nucleotides agree with TRBD2. The CDR3 has 16 residues. V lost 1 base to trimming and J lost 0 bases; unmatched junction nucleotides: 3. The V gene's germline CDR1 is SGHNT and CDR2 YENEEA. CDR3 nucleotides: TGTGCCAGCAGCTTAGGCCTAGCGGCCTCCTACAATGAGCAGTTCTTC. Protein sequence: CASSLGLAASYNEQFF.

This clone was seen a few times. The rearrangement links TRBV18 to TRBJ2-5; 9 bases fit TRBD1. The trim removed 5 bases at V and 5 bases at J, leaving 3 bases unmatched. Germline V CDR1 and CDR2: KGHSH, LQKENI. This CDR3 region has 13 residues. The CDR3 loop reads CASSSGTGETQYF. CDR3 DNA: TGTGCCAGCTCATCCGGGACAGGGGAGACCCAGTACTTC.

This clone has just a few counts. V gene TRBV7-9 combines with J gene TRBJ1-1, with D unclear. Germline CDR1 SEHNR, CDR2 FQNEAQ (reference sequence). The length of the CDR3 is 14 residues. Trimming removed 1 base at V and 2 bases at J, with 8 bases between. This CDR3 reads CASSLESQNTEAFF. CDR3 DNA: TGTGCCAGCAGCTTAGAGTCACAAAACACTGAAGCTTTCTTT.

This clone appeared a few times. The chain is built from TRBV2 and TRBJ2-3; 8 positions match TRBD1. V was clipped by 6 bases and J by 1 base; unmatched bases: 6. The CDR3 has 15 amino acids. Germline V gives CDR1 SNHLY, CDR2 FYNNEI. CDR3 nucleotide sequence: TGTGCCAGCAGACTAGACAGGGGTGGCACAGATACGCAGTATTTT. Translating gives CASRLDRGGTDTQYF.

This clone has only a few counts. In DNA form, the CDR3 reads TGTGCCAGCAGTGATACTATAGACACCGGGGAGCTGTTTTTT. It encodes CASSDTIDTGELFF. The chain uses TRBV2 and TRBJ2-2; D not resolved. V lost 3 bases, J lost 3 bases, and 8 bases lay in between. The V gene's germline CDR1 is SNHLY and CDR2 FYNNEI. The CDR3 contains 14 residues.

The V call is TRBV7-8, the J call TRBJ2-5; D is undetermined. The J call may be mistaken, given a closer DNA end match to TRBJ2-7. CDR3 length: 13 residues. Germline V CDR1 and CDR2: SGHVS, FQNEAQ. CDR3 sequence reads: CASSLGSPYEQYF. CDR3 in DNA: TGTGCCAGCAGCTTAGGATCCCCCTACGAGCAGTACTTC.

In this sample, this clone turned up a few times. This sequence joins TRBV4-3 and TRBJ2-1; D is uncertain. Per the germline V gene, CDR1 is LGHNA and CDR2 is YSLEER. The CDR3 is made up of 14 amino acids. Trimming removed 0 bases at V and 9 bases at J, with 12 bases between. In DNA form, the CDR3 reads TGCGCCAGCAGCCAAGAGCCGGGTTTCGGTGAGCAGTTCTTC. Translated, it gives CASSQEPGFGEQFF.

This chain uses TRBV4-1 with TRBJ1-3; a weak D match, TRBD1 (6 bases). This CDR3 has 17 amino acids. Trimming stripped 3 bases from V and 0 bases from J, with 15 bases between. Germline V gene sequence: CDR1 MGHRA, CDR2 YSYEKL. CDR3 in amino acids: CASSHEGGWSSGNTIYF. The CDR3 DNA reads TGCGCCAGCAGCCACGAAGGGGGATGGAGCTCTGGAAACACCATATATTTT.